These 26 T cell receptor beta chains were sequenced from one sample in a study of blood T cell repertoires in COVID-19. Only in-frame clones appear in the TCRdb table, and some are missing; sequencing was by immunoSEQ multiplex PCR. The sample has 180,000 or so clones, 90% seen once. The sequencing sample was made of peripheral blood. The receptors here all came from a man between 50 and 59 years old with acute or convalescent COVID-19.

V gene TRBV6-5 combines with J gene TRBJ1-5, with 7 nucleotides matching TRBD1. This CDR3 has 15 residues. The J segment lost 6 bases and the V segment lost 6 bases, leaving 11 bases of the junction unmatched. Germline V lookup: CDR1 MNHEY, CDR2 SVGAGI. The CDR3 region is CASRQNRGHSQPQHF. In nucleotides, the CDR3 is TGTGCCAGCAGGCAAAACAGGGGTCACAGTCAGCCCCAGCATTTT.

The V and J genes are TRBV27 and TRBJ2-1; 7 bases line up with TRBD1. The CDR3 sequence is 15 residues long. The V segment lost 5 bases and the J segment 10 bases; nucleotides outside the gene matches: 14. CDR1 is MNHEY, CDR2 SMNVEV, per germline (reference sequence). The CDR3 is CASSPSGQLTFEQFF. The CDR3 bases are TGTGCCAGCAGTCCCTCGGGACAGCTAACTTTCGAGCAGTTCTTC.

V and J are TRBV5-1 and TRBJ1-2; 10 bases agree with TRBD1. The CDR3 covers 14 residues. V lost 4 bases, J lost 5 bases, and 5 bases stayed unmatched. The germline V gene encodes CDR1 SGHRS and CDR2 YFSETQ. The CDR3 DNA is TGCGCCAGCAGCACCGGGACAGGGGTTTATGGCTACACCTTC. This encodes CASSTGTGVYGYTF.

CDR3 residues: CASSLRQAQNTEAFF. The CDR3 coding sequence is TGTGCCAGCAGCCTAAGACAGGCGCAGAACACTGAAGCTTTCTTT. V and J are TRBV5-4 and TRBJ1-1, with D possibly matching TRBD1 (6 bases). The V end lost 4 bases, the J end lost 1 base, and 14 bases lay between the germline ends. Germline CDR1 is SGHNT and CDR2 is YYREEE (reference sequence). The length of the CDR3 is 15 residues. Full variable domain (missing parts from reference TRBV5-4 and TRBJ1-1): ETGVTQSPTHLIKTRGQQVTLRCSSQSGHNTVSWYQQALGQGPQFIFQYYREEENGRGNFPPRFSGLQFPNYSSELNVNALELDDSALYLCASSLRQAQNTEAFFGQGTRLTVV.

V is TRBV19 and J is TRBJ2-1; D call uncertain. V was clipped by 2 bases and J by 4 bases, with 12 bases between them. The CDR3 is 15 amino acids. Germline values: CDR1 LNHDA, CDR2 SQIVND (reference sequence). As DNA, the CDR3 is TGTGCCAGTAGTATACGAGGAGATACTTACAATGAGCAGTTCTTC. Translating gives CASSIRGDTYNEQFF. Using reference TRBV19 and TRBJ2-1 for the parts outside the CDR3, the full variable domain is DGGITQSPKYLFRKEGQNVTLSCEQNLNHDAMYWYRQDPGQGLRLIYYSQIVNDFQKGDIAEGYSVSREKKESFPLTVTSAQKNPTAFYLCASSIRGDTYNEQFFGPGTRLTVL.

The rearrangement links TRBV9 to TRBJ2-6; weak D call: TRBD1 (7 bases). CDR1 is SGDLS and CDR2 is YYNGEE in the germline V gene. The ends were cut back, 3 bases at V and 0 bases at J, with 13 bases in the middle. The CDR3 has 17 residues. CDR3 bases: TGTGCCAGCAGCGGGGCGGGACAGAACTCTGGGGCCAACGTCCTGACTTTC. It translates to CASSGAGQNSGANVLTF.

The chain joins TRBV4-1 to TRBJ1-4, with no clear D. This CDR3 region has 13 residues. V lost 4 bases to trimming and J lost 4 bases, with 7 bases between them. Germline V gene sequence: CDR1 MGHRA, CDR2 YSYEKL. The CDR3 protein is CASSLFLNEKLFF. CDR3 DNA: TGCGCCAGCAGCCTTTTTCTTAATGAAAAACTGTTTTTT.

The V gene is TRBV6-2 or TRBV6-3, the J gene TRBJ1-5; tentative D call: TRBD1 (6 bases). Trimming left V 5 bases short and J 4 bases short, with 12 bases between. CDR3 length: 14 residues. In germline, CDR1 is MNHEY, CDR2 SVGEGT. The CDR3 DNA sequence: TGTGCCAGCAGTCCGGGACACGAAAATCAGCCCCAGCATTTT. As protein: CASSPGHENQPQHF.

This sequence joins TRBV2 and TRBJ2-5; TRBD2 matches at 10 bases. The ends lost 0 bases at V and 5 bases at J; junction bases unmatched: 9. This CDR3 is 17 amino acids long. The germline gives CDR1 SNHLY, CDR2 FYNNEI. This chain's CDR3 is CASSEATSGAIRETQYF. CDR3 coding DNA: TGTGCCAGCAGTGAAGCAACTAGCGGGGCGATAAGGGAGACCCAGTACTTC.

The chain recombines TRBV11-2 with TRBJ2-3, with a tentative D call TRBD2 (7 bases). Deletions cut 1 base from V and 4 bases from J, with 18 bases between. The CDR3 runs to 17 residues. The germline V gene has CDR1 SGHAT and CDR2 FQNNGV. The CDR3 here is CASSLGGGGLSPDTQYF. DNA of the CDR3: TGTGCCAGCAGCTTAGGTGGCGGGGGCCTATCCCCAGATACGCAGTATTTT.

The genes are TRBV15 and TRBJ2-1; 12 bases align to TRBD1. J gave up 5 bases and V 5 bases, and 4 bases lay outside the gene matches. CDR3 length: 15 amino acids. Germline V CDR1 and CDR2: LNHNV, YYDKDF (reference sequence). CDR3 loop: CATSGGQGADNEQFF. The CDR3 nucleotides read TGTGCCACCAGCGGGGGACAGGGGGCCGACAATGAGCAGTTCTTC.

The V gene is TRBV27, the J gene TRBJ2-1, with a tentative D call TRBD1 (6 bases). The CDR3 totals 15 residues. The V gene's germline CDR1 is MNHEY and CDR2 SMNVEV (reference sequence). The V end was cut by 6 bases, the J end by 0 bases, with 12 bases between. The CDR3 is CASSEGQDSYNEQFF. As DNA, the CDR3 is TGTGCCAGCAGCGAGGGACAAGACTCCTACAATGAGCAGTTCTTC.

The CDR3: CASSQEHVARAYEQYF. CDR3 coding DNA: TGCGCCAGCAGCCAAGAACACGTAGCGCGGGCCTACGAGCAGTACTTC. The genes are TRBV4-1 and TRBJ2-7, with TRBD2 as a possible D gene (5 bases). With 0 bases removed from V and 2 bases from J, the gap between germline ends came to 14 bases. The V gene's germline CDR1 is MGHRA and CDR2 YSYEKL. The CDR3 consists of 16 residues.

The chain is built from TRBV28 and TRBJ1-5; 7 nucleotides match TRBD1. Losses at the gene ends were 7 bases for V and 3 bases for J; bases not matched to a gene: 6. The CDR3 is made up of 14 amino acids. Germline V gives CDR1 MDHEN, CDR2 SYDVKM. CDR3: CASIRQGYNQPQHF. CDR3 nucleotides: TGTGCCAGCATACGACAGGGTTACAATCAGCCCCAGCATTTT.

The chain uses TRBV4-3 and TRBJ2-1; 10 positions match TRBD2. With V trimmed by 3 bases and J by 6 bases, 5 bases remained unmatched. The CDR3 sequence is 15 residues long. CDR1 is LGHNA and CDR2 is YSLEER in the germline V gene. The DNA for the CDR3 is TGCGCCAGCAGCCAGCTAGCGGGGGCCCCCAATGAGCAGTTCTTC. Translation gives CASSQLAGAPNEQFF.

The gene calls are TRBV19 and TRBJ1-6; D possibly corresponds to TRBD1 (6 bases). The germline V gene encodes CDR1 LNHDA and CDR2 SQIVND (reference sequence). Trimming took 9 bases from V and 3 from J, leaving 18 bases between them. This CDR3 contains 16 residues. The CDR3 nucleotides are TGTGCCAGCATTTCTCAGGCGGACAGCTATAATTCACCCCTCCACTTT. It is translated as CASISQADSYNSPLHF.

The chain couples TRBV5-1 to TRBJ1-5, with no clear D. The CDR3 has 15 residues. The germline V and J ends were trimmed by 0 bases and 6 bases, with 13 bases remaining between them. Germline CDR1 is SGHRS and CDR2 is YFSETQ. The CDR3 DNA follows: TGCGCCAGCAGCTTGGGACACCTCGATTCTCAGCCCCAGCATTTT. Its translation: CASSLGHLDSQPQHF.

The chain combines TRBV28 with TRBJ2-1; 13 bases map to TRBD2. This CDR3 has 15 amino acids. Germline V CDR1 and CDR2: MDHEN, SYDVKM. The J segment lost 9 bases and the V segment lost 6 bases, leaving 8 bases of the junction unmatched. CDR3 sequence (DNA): TGTGCCAGCAGGAAAAGGACTAGCGGGAGTTCTGAGCAGTTCTTC. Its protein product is CASRKRTSGSSEQFF.

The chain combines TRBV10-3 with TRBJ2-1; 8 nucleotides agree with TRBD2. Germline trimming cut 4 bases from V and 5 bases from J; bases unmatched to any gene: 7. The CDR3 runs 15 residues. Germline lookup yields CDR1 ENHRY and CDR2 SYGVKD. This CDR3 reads CAISVLGLANNEQFF. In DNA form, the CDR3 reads TGTGCCATCAGTGTCTTAGGACTAGCTAACAATGAGCAGTTCTTC.

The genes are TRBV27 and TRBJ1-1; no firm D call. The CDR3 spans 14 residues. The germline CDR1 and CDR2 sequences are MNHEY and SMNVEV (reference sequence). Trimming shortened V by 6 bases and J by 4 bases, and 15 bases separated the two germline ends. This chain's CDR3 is CASSVLGEVTEAFF. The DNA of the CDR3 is TGTGCCAGCAGCGTCCTCGGGGAGGTCACTGAAGCTTTCTTT.

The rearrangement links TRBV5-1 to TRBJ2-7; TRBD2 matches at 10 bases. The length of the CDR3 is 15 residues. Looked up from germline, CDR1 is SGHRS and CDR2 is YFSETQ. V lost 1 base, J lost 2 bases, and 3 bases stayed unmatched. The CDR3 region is CASSLTSGAPYEQYV. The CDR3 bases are TGCGCCAGCAGCTTGACTAGCGGGGCTCCCTACGAGCAGTACGTC.

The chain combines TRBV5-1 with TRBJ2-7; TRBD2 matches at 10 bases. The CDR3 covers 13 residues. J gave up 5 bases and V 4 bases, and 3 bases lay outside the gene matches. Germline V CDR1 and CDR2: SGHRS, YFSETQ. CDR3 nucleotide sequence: TGCGCCAGCAGCCAACTAGCGGGAAACGAGCAGTACTTC. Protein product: CASSQLAGNEQYF.

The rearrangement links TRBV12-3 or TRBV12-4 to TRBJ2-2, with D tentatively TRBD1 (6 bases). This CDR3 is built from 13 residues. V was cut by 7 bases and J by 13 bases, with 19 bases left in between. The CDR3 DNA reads TGTGCCAGCAATCCTATACAGGGTACTCGGCTGTTTTTT. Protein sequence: CASNPIQGTRLFF.

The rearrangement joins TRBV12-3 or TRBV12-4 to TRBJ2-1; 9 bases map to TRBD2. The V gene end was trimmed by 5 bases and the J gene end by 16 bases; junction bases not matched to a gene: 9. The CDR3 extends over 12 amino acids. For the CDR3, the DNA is TGTGCCAGCAGTACCATCCCCGGGACTAGCTTCTTC. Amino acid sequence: CASSTIPGTSFF.

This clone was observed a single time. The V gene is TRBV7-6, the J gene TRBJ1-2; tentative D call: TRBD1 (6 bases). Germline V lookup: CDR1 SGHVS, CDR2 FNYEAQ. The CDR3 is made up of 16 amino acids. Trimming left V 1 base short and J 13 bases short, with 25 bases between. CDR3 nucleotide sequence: TGTGCCAGCAGCTTAGGACGGGGGCGGGTCGGGGGGAGCTGCACCTTC. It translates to CASSLGRGRVGGSCTF.

For the CDR3, the DNA is TGTGCCAGCAGCTGGGGACAGGGGGGAAACTATGGCTACACCTTC. It translates to CASSWGQGGNYGYTF. The chain employs TRBV11-2 and TRBJ1-2; 11 bases are a match to TRBD1. Germline CDR1 reads SGHAT; CDR2 reads FQNNGV. This CDR3 comprises 15 residues. V shed 4 bases and J 2 bases; nucleotides not matched to a gene: 3.